This T cell receptor (beta chain) was observed in a study of T cells in Graves' hyperthyroidism and ophthalmopathy. Overall study results and limits: The model made its ophthalmopathy prediction, and onset followed a median around 6.5 months later. Researchers found most expanded thyroid clonotypes above 0.001 in blood as well.

Amplified TCR beta CDR3 regions came from RNA transcripts. A first-round RT-PCR of the TCR CDR3 used the HTBI primer set. TCRdb reprocessed the multiplex PCR reads with MiXCR, giving one entry per CDR3 protein. The repertoire holds 450,000 to 700,000 distinct CDR3 sequences, with around 45% as singletons. Those patients with uncontrolled infection, other autoimmune disease, pregnancy or lactation were excluded. V trimming: 5 bases; J trimming: 2 bases; junction bases outside the gene matches: 6. Germline CDR1 and CDR2: SNHLY and FYNNEI. This CDR3 spans 15 amino acids. Points on this clonotype: Its antigen is still unknown.

This clonotype originated in an adult woman with Graves' disease, either hyperthyroidism or ophthalmopathy (not recorded which). The gene calls are TRBV2 and TRBJ1-2; 9 nucleotides line up with TRBD1. Sample: peripheral blood or thyroid tissue (not recorded which). CDR3 sequence: CASSYLGTGNYGYTF. CDR3 nucleotides: TGTGCCAGCAGTTACCTAGGGACAGGGAACTATGGCTACACCTTC.